These 9 T cell receptor beta chains were sequenced from one sample in a study of OX40 agonist ivuxolimab in advanced cancers. Profiling relied on immunoSEQ multiplex PCR, and the TCRdb table lists in-frame clones only, not all of them. The table lists more than 80,000 clones, under 95% of them singletons, with approximately 8.4% in the top ten. Sequencing was performed on CD4+ or CD8+ T cells sorted from blood, taken in a trial of the OX40 agonist ivuxolimab. All receptors derive from an adult with an advanced solid tumor such as melanoma, head and neck, liver or kidney cancer.

This clone has more than one count but fewer than ten. V usage is TRBV7-3 and J usage is TRBJ1-2; no clear D gene. This CDR3 has 13 amino acids. The V gene lost 2 bases and the J gene lost 6 bases, with 10 bases spanning the gap. CDR1 is SGHTA and CDR2 is FQGTGA in the germline V gene. For the CDR3, the DNA is TGTGCCAGCAGCTTACTCGGCTACGATGGCTACACCTTC. Protein product: CASSLLGYDGYTF.

The chain uses TRBV19 and TRBJ2-5; perhaps TRBD1 as D (7 bases). CDR1 LNHDA and CDR2 SQIVND come from the germline V gene (reference sequence). The germline V and J ends were trimmed by 7 bases and 4 bases, with 16 bases remaining between them. This CDR3 is built from 14 residues. The CDR3 region is CASKLEGAAETQYF. The DNA for the CDR3 is TGTGCCAGTAAATTGGAGGGGGCGGCAGAGACCCAGTACTTC.

The gene calls are TRBV7-9 and TRBJ2-1, with 9 bases lining up with TRBD2. With 6 bases clipped from V and 6 bases from J, the junction kept 3 bases outside the gene matches. The V gene's germline CDR1 is SEHNR and CDR2 FQNEAQ (reference sequence). The CDR3 is 13 amino acids. The chain's CDR3 is CASSSSGVNEQFF. DNA for the CDR3: TGTGCCAGCAGTTCTAGCGGGGTCAATGAGCAGTTCTTC.

The V and J genes are TRBV5-1 and TRBJ2-2, with D unresolved. The CDR3 is 14 residues long. Germline values: CDR1 SGHRS, CDR2 YFSETQ. The ends were cut back, 2 bases at V and 6 bases at J, with 11 bases in the middle. CDR3 region: CASSFSSTAGELFF. In nucleotides, the CDR3 is TGCGCCAGCAGCTTTTCGTCGACCGCCGGGGAGCTGTTTTTT.

This chain connects TRBV29-1 to TRBJ2-1; 9 bases line up with TRBD1. CDR1 and CDR2 from the germline V gene are SQVTM and ANQGSEA. J was trimmed by 9 bases and V by 4 bases; bases with no gene match: 13. The CDR3 is made up of 15 amino acids. The DNA for the CDR3 is TGCAGCGTTGTGGGGGACAGGGTCAGTTGGGGTGAGCAGTTCTTC. Protein product: CSVVGDRVSWGEQFF.

The chain employs TRBV11-2 and TRBJ2-7; D is uncertain. Between the trimmed V and J ends, which lost 5 bases and 1 base, there was a span of 12 bases. The length of the CDR3 is 14 residues. CDR1 is SGHAT, CDR2 FQNNGV, per germline. The DNA of the CDR3 is TGTGCCAGCAGCCTGGGGTTCCGTTCCTACGAGCAGTACTTC. Residues: CASSLGFRSYEQYF.

The chain has TRBV11-3 and TRBJ2-5; 8 bases agree with TRBD1. V gave up 2 bases and J gave up 4 bases; unmatched junction bases: 9. The length of the CDR3 is 16 residues. Germline assignment: CDR1 SGHNT and CDR2 YENEEA. In DNA form, the CDR3 reads TGTGCCAGCAGCTTACCCAGGACAGGGTCGGGAGAGACCCAGTACTTC. Encoded protein: CASSLPRTGSGETQYF. Full variable domain (missing parts from reference TRBV11-3 and TRBJ2-5): EAGVVQSPRYKIIEKKQPVAFWCNPISGHNTLYWYLQNLGQGPELLIRYENEEAVDDSQLPKDRFSAERLKGVDSTLKIQPAELGDSAVYLCASSLPRTGSGETQYFGPGTRLLVL.

The V call is TRBV29-1, the J call TRBJ2-7; D uncertain. The CDR3 length is 15 residues. Deletions cut 0 bases from V and 0 bases from J, with 12 bases between. CDR1 is SQVTM, CDR2 ANQGSEA, per germline. The CDR3 region has the DNA TGCAGCGTTGAAGATGGGCATAAGAGCTCCTACGAGCAGTACTTC. Protein: CSVEDGHKSSYEQYF.

The V and J genes are TRBV27 and TRBJ2-3, with a weak D call TRBD2 (6 bases). V lost 2 bases and J lost 1, with 10 bases in between. Germline assignment: CDR1 MNHEY and CDR2 SMNVEV (reference sequence). The CDR3 consists of 15 residues. CDR3 sequence: CASSLVRERTDTQYF. Here the CDR3 DNA reads TGTGCCAGCAGTTTAGTACGGGAGCGCACAGATACGCAGTATTTT.